This TCR beta chain is drawn from a study of blood T cell repertoires in COVID-19. In the authors' workflow: Scientists estimated how many nucleated cells there were by amplifying reference gene primers. The data were produced by immunoSEQ multiplex PCR, yet TCRdb's version contains in-frame clones alone and is incomplete. V, J and clone size are those of that table, while D and trimming were read from the DNA. The sample contains roughly 190,000 clones, 80% to 90% of which appear only once. There are 15 residues in the CDR3. Germline V lookup: CDR1 SGHRS, CDR2 YFSETQ. Between the trimmed V and J ends, which lost 3 bases and 2 bases, there was a span of 13 bases.

The sample was peripheral blood. The clonotype was recovered from a human donor in a cohort sampled during active COVID-19. This rearrangement joins TRBV5-1 to TRBJ2-3; TRBD1 is a possible D gene (6 bases). The CDR3 is CASSYLDSYTDTQYF. The CDR3 bases are TGCGCCAGCAGCTATCTGGACAGTTACACAGATACGCAGTATTTT.